This T cell receptor (beta chain) was identified in a study of T-cell memory formation after mild COVID-19 (dated by TCRdb to the early 2020s). Context from the whole study: TCR sequence clusters from the two donors were found to be largely donor specific. Two young, previously healthy adult volunteers made up the cohort, one male and one female. In two donors, T-cell clones that expanded and contracted after mild COVID-19 were followed by sequencing TCRalpha and TCRbeta repertoires longitudinally. Results the study describes overall, beyond this receptor: The study included only a couple of mild cases, and larger cohorts that include severe cases with pre-infection samples were judged to be necessary. Clones contracting from day 15 to 85 had balanced CD4/CD8 phenotypes, while a second wave expanding from day 15 to 37 was biased towards CD4+. Contracting CD4+ clones were located mainly in the CM and EM memory subsets, whereas CD8+ clones were found to be enriched in EMRA. Whether the second-wave clones peaking on day 37 were SARS-CoV-2 specific was not confirmed. Some responding clones were detected in pre-infection memory, which suggested that pre-existing cross-reactive memory T cells had joined the SARS-CoV-2 response.

Sequencing was carried out with an Illumina NovaSeq 6000. TCRalpha and TCRbeta cDNA libraries were constructed by 5'RACE with constant-segment primers, with sample barcodes and unique molecular identifiers being introduced. RNA was extracted from every sample with Trizol reagent. Libraries were amplified in two PCR steps, with a second sample barcode and Illumina TruSeq adapters added in the second step. Libraries were sequenced on an Illumina NovaSeq with 2 x 150 bp paired-end reads. The original pipeline was this. Demultiplexing of reads and collapsing into UMI-guided consensus sequences were performed with migec v1.2.7. Using mixcr v2.1.11, UMI consensuses were aligned to TRA and TRB V and J templates and then assembled into clonotypes. Expanded or contracted clonotypes were those called significant by both edgeR and NoisET, with noise models trained on biological replicates. For edgeR calls, the thresholds were a false discovery rate-adjusted p below 0.01 and a log2 fold-change of 1. As an exploratory analysis of dynamics, PCA with hierarchical clustering was applied to max-normalized trajectories of the 1000 most abundant clonotypes. Separately sequenced CD4+ and CD8+ repertoires were used to assign a CD4 or CD8 phenotype to each responding clone. In TCRdb, the public reads were trimmed at Q25 with fastp and aligned with MiXCR, with productive beta chains retained. Rows are combined by CDR3 protein, so each entry shows the most common genes and DNA. These V and J calls derive from TCRdb rather than the authors' analysis. Across this sample there are hundreds of thousands of distinct CDR3 sequences, with around 17% seen only once. The ten largest clones represent roughly 21% of the sample.

In this sample, this clonotype turned up many times. It lacks a known antigen. Nothing much larger sits one base from this clone, and base qualities are not available. PBMCs were isolated by Ficoll-Paque density gradient centrifugation. The germline V gene (reference sequence) supplies CDR1 DFQATT and CDR2 SNEGSKA. V lost 3 bases and J lost 6 bases; the stretch between them is 14 bases long. The CDR3 holds 13 amino acids from the cysteine to the phenylalanine. The DNA shown is the 39-base CDR3, in frame from base 1. This TCR derives from a man between 18 and 29 years old who had mild COVID-19 (a few samples of this study predate the infection). The sample titles of this study are shuffled in the database, so cell type and time point are left out; the donor was told from shared clones. The sequence is built from TRBV20-1 and TRBJ1-1; the D segment could be TRBD1, given 5 matching bases. The material sequenced was PBMCs or a T cell subset sorted from them (not recorded which). CDR3 region: CSARDDREPEAFF. The sequenced DNA is TGCAGTGCTAGGGATGACAGAGAGCCTGAAGCTTTCTTT.